This T cell receptor beta chain was retrieved from a study of radiotherapy plus CTLA-4 blockade in lung cancer. TCRdb keeps only in-frame clones here, not all; method: immunoSEQ multiplex PCR. The repertoire holds approximately 73,000 clones, with roughly 84% as singletons. Germline lookup yields CDR1 MGHDK and CDR2 SYGVNS. Between the trimmed V and J ends, which lost 2 bases and 4 bases, there was a span of 11 bases. There are 14 residues in the CDR3. The chain couples TRBV25-1 to TRBJ2-5; possibly TRBD1 for D (6 bases). The source is a human donor with non-small cell lung cancer that progressed on radiotherapy plus ipilimumab. Material: peripheral blood, obtained from a patient treated with radiotherapy plus ipilimumab. The CDR3 loop is CASSEPGAAETQYF. The CDR3 nucleotides are TGTGCCAGCAGTGAACCAGGGGCGGCAGAGACCCAGTACTTC.